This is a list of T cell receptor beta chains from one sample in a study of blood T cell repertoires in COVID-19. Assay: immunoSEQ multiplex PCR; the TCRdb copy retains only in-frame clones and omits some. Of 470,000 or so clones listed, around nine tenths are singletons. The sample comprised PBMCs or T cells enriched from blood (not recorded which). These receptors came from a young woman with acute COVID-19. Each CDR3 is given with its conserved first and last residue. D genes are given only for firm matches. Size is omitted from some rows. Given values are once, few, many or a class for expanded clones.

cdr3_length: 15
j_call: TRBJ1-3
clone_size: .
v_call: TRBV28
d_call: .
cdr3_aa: CASRRGLGSGNTIYF

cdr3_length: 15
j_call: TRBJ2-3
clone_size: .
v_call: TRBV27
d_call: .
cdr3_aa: CASSTRDGQEGTQYF

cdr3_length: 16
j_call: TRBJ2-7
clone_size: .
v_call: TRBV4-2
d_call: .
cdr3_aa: CASSQETTTISYEQYF

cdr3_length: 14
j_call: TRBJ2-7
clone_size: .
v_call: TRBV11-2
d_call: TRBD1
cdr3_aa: CASERDRVDGEQYF

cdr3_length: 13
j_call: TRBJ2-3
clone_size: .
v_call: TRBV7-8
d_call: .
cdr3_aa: CASVKQGTDTQYF

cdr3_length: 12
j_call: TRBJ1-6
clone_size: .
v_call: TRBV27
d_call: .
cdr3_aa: CASGPIMAPLHF

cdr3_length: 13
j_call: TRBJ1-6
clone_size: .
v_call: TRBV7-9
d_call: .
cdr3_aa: CASSPGGRTPLHF

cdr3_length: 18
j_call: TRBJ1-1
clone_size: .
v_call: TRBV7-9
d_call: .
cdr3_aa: CASNVLGRQTKKNTEAFF

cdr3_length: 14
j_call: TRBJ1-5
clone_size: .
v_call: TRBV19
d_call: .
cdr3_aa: CASSNVNSNQPQHF

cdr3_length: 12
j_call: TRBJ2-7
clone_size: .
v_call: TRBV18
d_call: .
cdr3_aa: CASSGASYEQYF

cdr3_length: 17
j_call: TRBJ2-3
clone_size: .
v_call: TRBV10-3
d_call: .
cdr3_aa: CAISEPQTDLQGDTQYF

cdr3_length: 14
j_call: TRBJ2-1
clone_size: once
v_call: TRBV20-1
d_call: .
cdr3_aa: CSAGVRLAGGEQFF

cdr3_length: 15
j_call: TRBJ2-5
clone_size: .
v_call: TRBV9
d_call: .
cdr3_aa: CASSVALAEQETQYF

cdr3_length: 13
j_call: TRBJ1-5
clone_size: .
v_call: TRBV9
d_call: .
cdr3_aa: CASSPGGNQPQHF

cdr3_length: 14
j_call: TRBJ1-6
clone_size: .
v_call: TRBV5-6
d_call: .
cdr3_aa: CASSMAGGWGPLHF

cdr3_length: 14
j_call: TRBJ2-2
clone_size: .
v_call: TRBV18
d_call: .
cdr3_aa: CASSPQGVSGELFF

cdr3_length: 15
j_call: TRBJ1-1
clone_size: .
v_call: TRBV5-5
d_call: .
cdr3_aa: CASRPRLPEYTEAFF

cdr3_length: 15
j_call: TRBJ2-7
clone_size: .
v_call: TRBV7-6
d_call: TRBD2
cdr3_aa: CASSSISGRSHEQYF

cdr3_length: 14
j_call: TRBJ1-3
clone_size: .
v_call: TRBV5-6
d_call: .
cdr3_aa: CASSLTGSGNTIYF